These T cell receptor beta chains were read from a single sample in a study of control samples from healthy donors and cancer patients. Here immunoSEQ multiplex PCR was the method, and the copy in TCRdb shows in-frame clones only, minus some. This sample has some 200,000 clones, with approximately 95% found just once. Source material: blood. The receptors come from a man aged 18 to 29 in good health. CDR3s include the opening cysteine and the closing phenylalanine or tryptophan. Fields, in order: J gene, D gene, V gene, CDR3 length, clone size, CDR3 DNA, CDR3 protein. A D gene is named only where the DNA matches it firmly. The listing skips clone size in some rows; elsewhere it reads once, few, many or a size class.

>TRBJ1-2|NA|TRBV29-1|14|once
TGCAGCGTTGAAGGTCAGGAAAAAGGTTATGGCTACACCTTC
CSVEGQEKGYGYTF
>TRBJ2-3|NA|TRBV28|15|NA
TGTGCCAGCAGTTTGGGGGGCGGAACACTGGATACGCAGTATTTT
CASSLGGGTLDTQYF
>TRBJ2-1|TRBD2|TRBV9|14|NA
TGTGCCAGCAGCCCTCTAGCGGGGGGCTATGAGCAGTTCTTC
CASSPLAGGYEQFF
>TRBJ2-5|NA|TRBV5-1|14|NA
TGCGCCAGCAGCTTACAGGGTCATCAAGAGACCCAGTACTTC
CASSLQGHQETQYF
>TRBJ2-3|NA|TRBV20-1|11|NA
TGCAGTGCTCAGGTGGAAGATACGCAGTATTTT
CSAQVEDTQYF
>TRBJ1-1|NA|TRBV18|16|NA
TGTGCCAGCTCACCAGGGCTCGCCCAGGGTGACACTGAAGCTTTCTTT
CASSPGLAQGDTEAFF
>TRBJ1-6|NA|TRBV5-4|17|NA
TGTGCCAGCAGCTCCAACGAGGACGGTCCCTATAATTCACCCCTCCACTTT
CASSSNEDGPYNSPLHF
>TRBJ1-4|NA|TRBV30|13|once
TGTGCCTGGAGTGTACGCCCAATGGGAAAACTGTTTTTT
CAWSVRPMGKLFF
>TRBJ2-1|TRBD2|TRBV19|15|NA
TGTGCCAGTACTCTCACTAGCGGGGGTAACAATGAGCAGTTCTTC
CASTLTSGGNNEQFF
>TRBJ2-1|TRBD1|TRBV24-1|16|NA
TGTGCCACCAGCGGGACAGGTGCCAGCTCCTACAATGAGCAGTTCTTC
CATSGTGASSYNEQFF
>TRBJ2-5|NA|TRBV5-1|14|NA
TGCGCCAGCAGCCGAGGGGCGGGCCTCGAGACCCAGTACTTC
CASSRGAGLETQYF
>TRBJ1-3|NA|TRBV28|14|NA
TGTGCCAGCAGGCCAGGGTTTAGTGTGGACACCATATATTTT
CASRPGFSVDTIYF
>TRBJ2-1|NA|TRBV9|12|NA
TGTGCCAGCAGCGACCAGGAACATGAGCAGTTCTTC
CASSDQEHEQFF
>TRBJ1-2|NA|TRBV7-3|16|once
TGTGCCAGCAGCTTACTGGGTCCGGGATCAAACTATGGCTACACCTTC
CASSLLGPGSNYGYTF
>TRBJ1-1|NA|TRBV28|14|NA
TGTGCCAGCAGCCCGGGGGGGCGGAACACTGAAGCTTTCTTT
CASSPGGRNTEAFF
>TRBJ2-2|NA|TRBV5-1|15|NA
TGCGCCAGCAGCTTGGTAGTCAGTCGGATCGGGGAGCTGTTTTTT
CASSLVVSRIGELFF
>TRBJ2-7|NA|TRBV2|13|NA
TGTGCCAGCAGTGCGGGGGAAAACTACGAGCAGTACTTC
CASSAGENYEQYF
>TRBJ1-5|NA|TRBV6-1|13|NA
TGTGCCAGCAGTGAATCCCCCAATCAGCCCCAGCATTTT
CASSESPNQPQHF